The 18 T cell receptor beta chains below were found in one sample sequenced in a study of vaccination and CD4 T cells after COVID-19. These receptors' targets are unknown. Treatment indicated: roughly nine-day PBMC culture with coronavirus spike peptide pools or control peptides (ViraFEST assay). Sequenced with the Oncomine TCR Beta short-read assay was DNA taken from cultured CD4+ T cells. TCRdb recomputed calls from the PCR reads with MiXCR, one row per CDR3 protein. The profile covers more than 15,000 distinct CDR3 sequences, with about 39% appearing a single time and approximately 15% taken by the ten largest. Input material: CD4+ T cells from blood, cultured in vitro. The source is a human donor who had recovered from COVID-19.

The chain employs TRBV11-3 and TRBJ2-5; 9 bases fit TRBD2. CDR1 is SGHNT and CDR2 is YENEEA in the germline V gene. The junction had 11 bases not matched to a gene; V was cut back by 1 base and J by 2 bases. The CDR3 consists of 18 residues. The CDR3 nucleotides read TGTGCCAGCAGCTTAGTATTTACGGCGGGGGGGCAACAAGAGACCCAGTACTTC. Protein sequence: CASSLVFTAGGQQETQYF.

The chain employs TRBV27 and TRBJ1-2; 10 nucleotides agree with TRBD1. With V trimmed by 4 bases and J by 6 bases, 5 bases remained unmatched. Germline values: CDR1 MNHEY, CDR2 SMNVEV (reference sequence). The CDR3 runs 14 residues. CDR3 in DNA: TGTGCCAGCAGTTGGACAGGGGGATTACATGGCTACACCTTC. It specifies CASSWTGGLHGYTF.

The gene calls are TRBV6-1 and TRBJ1-2; 8 nucleotides agree with TRBD1. Germline CDR1 MNHNS, CDR2 SASEGT. V trimming: 6 bases; J trimming: 5 bases; junction bases outside the gene matches: 5. The CDR3 covers 13 residues. The CDR3 DNA reads TGTGCCAGCAGGCCGGGACAGGCGTATGGCTACACCTTC. It encodes CASRPGQAYGYTF.

The chain uses TRBV7-3 and TRBJ2-5, with D maybe TRBD1 (6 bases). Germline V gene sequence: CDR1 SGHTA, CDR2 FQGTGA. The V and J ends lost 3 bases and 1 base respectively, with 15 bases between them. The CDR3 extends over 16 amino acids. CDR3 residues: CASSFPGTDSQETQYF. The CDR3 DNA reads TGTGCCAGCAGCTTCCCGGGGACGGACAGCCAAGAGACCCAGTACTTC.

The V gene is TRBV10-1, the J gene TRBJ2-2, with 7 bases lining up with TRBD2. J lost 4 bases, V lost 4 bases, and 6 bases had no gene match. This CDR3 has 15 residues. Per germline, CDR1 WNHNN and CDR2 SYGVQD (reference sequence). The CDR3 sequence is CASSVGGSVTGELFF. The CDR3 DNA reads as TGCGCCAGCAGTGTGGGGGGGTCGGTCACCGGGGAGCTGTTTTTT.

In the case of this clonotype: One junction end disagrees with the germline gene, perhaps due to a read error. CDR3 in DNA: TGTGCCAGCAGCTCGGGGTCTGGGGCCAACGTCCCGACTTTC. Translated: CASSSGSGANVPTF. The genes are TRBV7-2 and TRBJ2-6; D assignment may be TRBD1 or TRBD2 (5 bases each). The CDR3 sequence is 14 residues long. The germline gives CDR1 SGHTA, CDR2 FQGNSA.

The V gene is TRBV2, the J gene TRBJ2-7; D is ambiguous. From germline, CDR1 is SNHLY and CDR2 FYNNEI. This CDR3 comprises 12 residues. Trimming stripped 6 bases from V and 3 bases from J, with 9 bases between. CDR3 region: CASSSPYYEQYF. The CDR3 DNA reads as TGTGCCAGCAGCAGCCCTTACTACGAGCAGTACTTC.

The chain employs TRBV20-1 and TRBJ1-2; a weak D match, TRBD1 (5 bases). The CDR3 covers 12 residues. V lost 5 bases, J lost 8 bases, and 15 bases lay in between. Germline-derived CDR1 and CDR2 are DFQATT and SNEGSKA (reference sequence). The chain's CDR3 is CSAPRGSEGYTF. The CDR3 nucleotides read TGCAGTGCTCCCCGGGGGTCGGAGGGCTACACCTTC.

J is TRBJ2-5 and V is TRBV25-1; the match to TRBD2 covers 11 bases. The CDR3 contains 17 residues. Germline V gene data show CDR1 as MGHDK and CDR2 as SYGVNS. The V segment lost 4 bases and the J segment 5 bases; nucleotides outside the gene matches: 12. The CDR3 here is CASSAKWGGLAAETQYF. In DNA, the CDR3 is TGTGCCAGCAGTGCAAAATGGGGGGGACTAGCGGCGGAGACCCAGTACTTC.

The chain recombines TRBV6-5 with TRBJ2-6; D unclear. The CDR3 loop spans 14 amino acids. The germline gives CDR1 MNHEY, CDR2 SVGAGI. Between the trimmed V and J ends, which lost 0 bases and 5 bases, there was a span of 5 bases. CDR3 residues: CASSYSGRANVLTF. In nucleotides, the CDR3 is TGTGCCAGCAGTTACTCCGGTAGGGCCAACGTCCTGACTTTC.

This clonotype came up a few times. The V gene is TRBV7-2, the J gene TRBJ2-6, with 7 nucleotides matching TRBD1. The length of the CDR3 is 15 residues. Germline CDR1 and CDR2: SGHTA and FQGNSA. V was pared by 7 bases and J by 2 bases, with 5 bases of the junction left unmatched. The CDR3 spells CASTKGAPGANVLTF. The CDR3 DNA reads as TGTGCCAGCACTAAGGGGGCCCCTGGGGCCAACGTCCTGACTTTC.

Here the CDR3 reads CASSPASGAGNTIYF. The CDR3 DNA is TGTGCCAGCAGCCCAGCTTCAGGGGCTGGAAACACCATATATTTT. The chain links TRBV7-2 to TRBJ1-3; TRBD1 is a possible D gene (6 bases). With 5 bases removed from V and 2 bases from J, the gap between germline ends came to 13 bases. This CDR3 spans 15 amino acids. CDR1 is SGHTA, CDR2 FQGNSA, per germline.

The chain combines TRBV2 with TRBJ2-7, with a weak D call TRBD1 (5 bases). The germline gives CDR1 SNHLY, CDR2 FYNNEI. This CDR3 has 13 residues. The ends were cut back, 8 bases at V and 7 bases at J, with 18 bases in the middle. The CDR3 DNA sequence: TGTGCCAGCCTCCGTACCCAGGGCGCTGAGCAGTACTTC. Protein product: CASLRTQGAEQYF.

This chain connects TRBV12-3 or TRBV12-4 to TRBJ2-7; tentatively, D is TRBD1 (6 bases). With 5 bases removed from V and 1 base from J, the gap between germline ends came to 15 bases. The CDR3 spans 15 residues. The CDR3 here is CASSPTGIRSYEQYF. Written as DNA, the CDR3 is TGTGCCAGCAGTCCTACAGGGATACGGTCCTACGAGCAGTACTTC.

The rearrangement links TRBV28 to TRBJ1-5; D unresolved. Germline assignment: CDR1 MDHEN and CDR2 SYDVKM. The CDR3 is 17 residues long. With 5 bases removed from V and 0 bases from J, the gap between germline ends came to 17 bases. As DNA, the CDR3 is TGTGCCAGCAGTCCGCCGGTGTCGGATTATAGCAATCAGCCCCAGCATTTT. It translates to CASSPPVSDYSNQPQHF.

The rearrangement links TRBV5-4 to TRBJ2-5, with D maybe TRBD1 (7 bases). Trimming took 5 bases from V and 2 from J, leaving 10 bases between them. CDR1 and CDR2 from the germline V gene are SGHNT and YYREEE (reference sequence). This CDR3 is built from 13 residues. CDR3 in DNA: TGTGCCAGCAGGGAGGGACAGCAAGAGACCCAGTACTTC. It yields the protein CASREGQQETQYF.

The V gene is TRBV2, the J gene TRBJ1-5; D not resolved. CDR3 length equals 13 residues. Germline V gene data show CDR1 as SNHLY and CDR2 as FYNNEI. Trimming cost V 8 bases and J 1 base, with 9 bases left between them. As DNA, the CDR3 is TGTGCCAGCGCGCGTGGGAGCAATCAGCCCCAGCATTTT. It yields the protein CASARGSNQPQHF.

This sequence joins TRBV2 and TRBJ2-5, with D possibly being TRBD2 (5 bases). Trimming left V 5 bases short and J 4 bases short, with 14 bases between. CDR1 is SNHLY, CDR2 FYNNEI, per germline. CDR3 length: 14 amino acids. This CDR3 reads CASSNLNRGETQYF. CDR3 DNA sequence: TGTGCCAGCAGTAACTTAAACCGGGGAGAGACCCAGTACTTC.